The 22 T cell receptor beta chains below come from one sample, sequenced in a study of response to subunit inactivated influenza vaccine. TCRdb processed the RT-PCR reads anew with MiXCR; each CDR3 protein has one entry. The repertoire holds over 800,000 distinct CDR3 sequences, with roughly 20% as singletons. Sequences were derived from PBMCs from blood, sampled 5 days after vaccination. These receptors originate from a man aged 50-60 years who received an inactivated influenza vaccine.

This clonotype was seen a handful of times. The chain carries TRBV7-8 and TRBJ2-5; a possible D gene is TRBD2 (5 bases). The length of the CDR3 is 16 residues. In germline, CDR1 is SGHVS, CDR2 FQNEAQ. Trimming shortened V by 2 bases and J by 7 bases, and 20 bases separated the two germline ends. CDR3 in amino acids: CASSLSGTSGVRTQYF. The CDR3 coding sequence is TGTGCCAGCAGCTTAAGTGGCACTAGTGGGGTCAGGACCCAGTACTTC. Filled out from reference TRBV7-8 and TRBJ2-5, the complete variable domain reads GAGVSQSPRYKVAKRGQDVALRCDPISGHVSLFWYQQALGQGPEFLTYFQNEAQLDKSGLPSDRFFAERPEGSVSTLKIQRTQQEDSAVYLCASSLSGTSGVRTQYFGPGTRLLVL.

V gene TRBV6-4 combines with J gene TRBJ2-1; 10 bases are shared with TRBD2. Germline CDR1 and CDR2: MRHNA and SNTAGT. The CDR3 is made up of 15 amino acids. Trimming took 3 bases from V and 10 from J; bases not matched to a gene: 9. CDR3: CASSEQREGRSEQFF. The CDR3 DNA reads as TGTGCCAGCAGTGAGCAGCGGGAGGGCCGGAGCGAGCAGTTCTTC.

The chain links TRBV6-5 to TRBJ2-5, with 12 bases fitting TRBD1. J lost 4 bases, V lost 0 bases, and 6 bases had no gene match. The CDR3 loop spans 17 amino acids. The germline V gene has CDR1 MNHEY and CDR2 SVGAGI. The CDR3 DNA reads as TGTGCCAGCAGTTACTCCTGGGACAGGGGGCTCGTAGAGACCCAGTACTTC. Translated: CASSYSWDRGLVETQYF.

Only a few counts were recorded for this clonotype. The chain is built from TRBV10-2 and TRBJ2-5; TRBD2 matches 8 bases. The V gene's germline CDR1 is WSHSY and CDR2 SAAADI. CDR3 length: 11 residues. The ends lost 8 bases at V and 9 bases at J; junction bases unmatched: 5. CDR3: CASREAGAQYF. For the CDR3, the DNA is TGCGCCAGCCGGGAAGCGGGGGCCCAGTACTTC.

This rearrangement joins TRBV5-1 to TRBJ2-5; no clear D. Germline CDR1 reads SGHRS; CDR2 reads YFSETQ. The CDR3 loop spans 15 amino acids. V was pared by 3 bases and J by 1 base, with 13 bases between. The CDR3 loop reads CASSSNVHPQETQYF. CDR3 in DNA: TGCGCCAGCAGCTCGAATGTCCATCCCCAAGAGACCCAGTACTTC. Full variable domain (outside the CDR3, taken from reference TRBV5-1 and TRBJ2-5): KAGVTQTPRYLIKTRGQQVTLSCSPISGHRSVSWYQQTPGQGLQFLFEYFSETQRNKGNFPGRFSGRQFSNSRSEMNVSTLELGDSALYLCASSSNVHPQETQYFGPGTRLLVL.

V and J are TRBV6-5 and TRBJ1-1; D gene uncertain. The CDR3 is 15 amino acids. Germline V gene sequence: CDR1 MNHEY, CDR2 SVGAGI. V was shortened by 0 bases and J by 1 base, with 9 bases between the two germline ends. This CDR3 is CASSYSATENTEAFF. In DNA, the CDR3 is TGTGCCAGCAGTTACTCAGCGACGGAGAACACTGAAGCTTTCTTT.

The chain joins TRBV27 to TRBJ2-7; D uncertain. V was cut by 3 bases and J by 3 bases, with 15 bases left in between. CDR1 and CDR2 from the germline V gene are MNHEY and SMNVEV (reference sequence). The CDR3 extends over 15 amino acids. The CDR3 DNA reads TGTGCCAGCAGTTTGTCGCCACGGTCGGTCTACGAGCAGTACTTC. Protein sequence: CASSLSPRSVYEQYF.

The chain joins TRBV28 to TRBJ2-1; D not certain. V lost 3 bases and J lost 0, with 9 bases in between. This CDR3 comprises 15 residues. CDR1 and CDR2 from the germline V gene are MDHEN and SYDVKM. The CDR3 is CASSFSKSSYNEQFF. The CDR3 DNA reads TGTGCCAGCAGTTTCTCGAAAAGCTCCTACAATGAGCAGTTCTTC.

V and J are TRBV5-6 and TRBJ2-7; D possibly matches TRBD1 or TRBD2 (5 bases each). This CDR3 region has 17 residues. Trimming shortened V by 4 bases and J by 0 bases, and 20 bases separated the two germline ends. CDR1 and CDR2 from the germline V gene are SGHDT and YYEEEE. The CDR3 sequence: CASSVTPSGADSYEQYF. CDR3 nucleotides: TGTGCCAGCAGCGTCACGCCCTCCGGGGCAGACTCCTACGAGCAGTACTTC.

The chain combines TRBV12-3 or TRBV12-4 with TRBJ2-1, with D possibly matching TRBD2 (5 bases). The CDR3 has 15 amino acids. Trimming removed 1 base from V and 9 bases from J, with 16 bases in between. The CDR3 region is CASSLGAFERGEQFF. The CDR3 nucleotides read TGTGCCAGCAGTTTAGGGGCATTCGAACGGGGTGAGCAGTTCTTC.

This clonotype showed up just a few times. V is TRBV5-8 and J is TRBJ2-1; 9 positions agree with TRBD2. This CDR3 contains 15 residues. Trimming removed 1 base from V and 7 bases from J; junction bases left unmatched: 6. Germline values: CDR1 SGHTS, CDR2 YDEGEE. The CDR3 spells CASSLRGRAGNEQFF. The CDR3 DNA sequence: TGTGCCAGCAGCTTGCGCGGGAGGGCCGGAAATGAGCAGTTCTTC.

This clonotype was counted between two and nine times. The rearrangement uses TRBV6-2 or TRBV6-3 and TRBJ2-7; the D is unclear. V lost 2 bases and J 5 bases, leaving 4 bases between the germline ends. The CDR3 runs to 11 residues. Germline values: CDR1 MNHEY, CDR2 SVGEGT. The CDR3 sequence is CASSYADEQYF. The CDR3 DNA sequence: TGTGCCAGCAGTTACGCCGACGAGCAGTACTTC.

This chain connects TRBV5-8 to TRBJ2-7, with 9 bases lining up with TRBD2. The ends lost 1 base at V and 5 bases at J; junction bases unmatched: 13. Germline-derived CDR1 and CDR2 are SGHTS and YDEGEE. This CDR3 comprises 17 residues. The CDR3, as DNA: TGTGCCAGCAGCTTGAAACTAGCGGGTATGATGAGGGACGAGCAGTACTTC. Encoded protein: CASSLKLAGMMRDEQYF. Full variable domain (remainder filled in from reference TRBV5-8 and TRBJ2-7): EAGVTQSPTHLIKTRGQQATLRCSPISGHTSVYWYQQALGLGLQFLLWYDEGEERNRGNFPPRFSGRQFPNYSSELNVNALELEDSALYLCASSLKLAGMMRDEQYFGPGTRLTVT.

The chain uses TRBV2 and TRBJ1-1; D is perhaps TRBD1 (6 bases). Looked up from germline, CDR1 is SNHLY and CDR2 is FYNNEI. The CDR3 consists of 13 residues. V was trimmed by 7 bases and J by 3 bases, leaving 12 bases between them. The CDR3 coding sequence is TGTGCCAGCAACGCACAGGGACACACTGAAGCTTTCTTT. It encodes CASNAQGHTEAFF.

The chain carries TRBV15 and TRBJ2-2; D is ambiguous. V was shortened by 0 bases and J by 4 bases, with 9 bases between the two germline ends. Per germline, CDR1 LNHNV and CDR2 YYDKDF (reference sequence). The CDR3 is 15 amino acids. In DNA, the CDR3 is TGTGCCACCAGCAGAGACCCACCTAGCACCGGGGAGCTGTTTTTT. Amino acids: CATSRDPPSTGELFF.

This clonotype was recorded a few times. The CDR3 region has the DNA TGCAGTCCGAGAGATAGCGGGAGGATAACAGATACGCAGTATTTT. It yields the protein CSPRDSGRITDTQYF. The V and J genes are TRBV20-1 and TRBJ2-3; 10 bases agree with TRBD2. CDR1 is DFQATT, CDR2 SNEGSKA, per germline (reference sequence). V was pared by 8 bases and J by 3 bases, with 11 bases of the junction left unmatched. CDR3 length equals 15 residues.

There are many counts of this clonotype. The rearrangement uses TRBV7-9 and TRBJ2-7; 7 nucleotides line up with TRBD2. V dropped 2 bases and J dropped 6; count of bases not matched to a gene: 1. CDR1 is SEHNR, CDR2 FQNEAQ, per germline (reference sequence). The CDR3 loop spans 12 amino acids. The CDR3 loop is CASSLPSGEQYF. For the CDR3, the DNA is TGTGCCAGCAGCTTACCTAGCGGCGAGCAGTACTTC.

This clonotype was picked up many times. V is TRBV12-3 or TRBV12-4 and J is TRBJ1-1, with D unclear. The CDR3 runs 12 residues. Trimming shortened V by 6 bases and J by 2 bases, and 7 bases separated the two germline ends. The DNA for the CDR3 is TGTGCCAGCAGCTGGACTAACACTGAAGCTTTCTTT. Protein product: CASSWTNTEAFF.

This clonotype showed up just a few times. The chain links TRBV7-9 to TRBJ2-3, with D perhaps assigned TRBD1 or TRBD2 (5 bases each). V dropped 5 bases and J dropped 2 bases, with 14 bases sitting between them. CDR1 is SEHNR and CDR2 is FQNEAQ in the germline V gene (reference sequence). This CDR3 comprises 15 residues. The CDR3 is CASSPWGNPTDTQYF. The CDR3 nucleotides read TGTGCCAGCAGCCCGTGGGGGAACCCCACAGATACGCAGTATTTT.

This clonotype was detected a few times. The chain recombines TRBV27 with TRBJ1-4, with D uncertain. The CDR3 sequence is 15 residues long. Germline loops: CDR1 MNHEY, CDR2 SMNVEV (reference sequence). The V and J ends lost 5 bases and 3 bases respectively, with 13 bases between them. CDR3 in DNA: TGTGCCAGCAGTCTAGAACAGAGTGCTAATGAAAAACTGTTTTTT. This translates into CASSLEQSANEKLFF. The full variable domain, with the rest looked up from reference TRBV27 and TRBJ1-4, is EAQVTQNPRYLITVTGKKLTVTCSQNMNHEYMSWYRQDPGLGLRQIYYSMNVEVTDKGDVPEGYKVSRKEKRNFPLILESPSPNQTSLYFCASSLEQSANEKLFFGSGTQLSVL.

The gene calls are TRBV28 and TRBJ2-2; TRBD1 might be the D (5 bases). In germline, CDR1 is MDHEN, CDR2 SYDVKM. The germline V and J ends were trimmed by 6 bases and 0 bases, with 8 bases remaining between them. The CDR3 runs 14 residues. The CDR3 region is CASRTASNTGELFF. The CDR3 DNA follows: TGTGCCAGCAGGACAGCTTCGAACACCGGGGAGCTGTTTTTT.

This clonotype was detected ten times or more. V and J are TRBV12-3 or TRBV12-4 and TRBJ2-5, with D unresolved. The V end was cut by 5 bases, the J end by 4 bases, with 14 bases between. This CDR3 is built from 14 residues. CDR3 region: CASSIQIRGETQYF. The CDR3 nucleotides are TGTGCCAGCAGTATCCAGATCCGAGGAGAGACCCAGTACTTC.